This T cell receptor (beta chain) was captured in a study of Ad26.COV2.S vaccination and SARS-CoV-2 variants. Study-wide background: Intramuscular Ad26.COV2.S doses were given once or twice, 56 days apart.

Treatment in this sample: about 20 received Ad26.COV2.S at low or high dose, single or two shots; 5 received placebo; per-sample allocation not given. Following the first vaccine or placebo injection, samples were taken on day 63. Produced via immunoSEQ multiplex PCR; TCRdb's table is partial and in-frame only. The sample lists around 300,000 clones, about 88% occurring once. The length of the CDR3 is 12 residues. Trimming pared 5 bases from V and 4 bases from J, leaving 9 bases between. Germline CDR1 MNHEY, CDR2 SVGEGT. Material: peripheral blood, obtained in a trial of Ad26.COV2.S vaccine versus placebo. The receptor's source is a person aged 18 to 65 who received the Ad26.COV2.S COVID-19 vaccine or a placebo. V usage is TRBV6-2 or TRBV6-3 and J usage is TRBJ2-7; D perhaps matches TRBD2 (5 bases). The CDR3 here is CASSRDFYEQYF. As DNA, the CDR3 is TGTGCCAGCAGTCGGGATTTTTACGAGCAGTACTTC.